The T cell receptor beta chain under discussion was sequenced for a study of blood T cells in healthy people across ages. Between the trimmed V and J ends, which lost 3 bases and 3 bases, there was a span of 11 bases. CDR3 size: 14 residues. Germline CDR1 is DFQATT and CDR2 is SNEGSKA (reference sequence). This clonotype showed up just a few times. A second PCR of roughly 6 to 12 cycles used a sample-barcoded 5' primer and a J-beta primer mix. Sequencing recovered at least 2.5 million CDR3-containing paired-end reads from each sample. MiXCR, applied by TCRdb to the 5' RACE reads, yields one record per CDR3 protein. This sample has about 500,000 distinct CDR3 sequences, with around 24% found just once. The same data also went into a second study, on T cells of mothers and their children.

This clonotype was obtained from a boy aged 10-17 years in good health. This chain uses TRBV20-1 with TRBJ1-4; D unclear. Input material: blood. CDR3 in amino acids: CSASRPDSNEKLFF. CDR3 DNA sequence: TGCAGTGCTAGTAGGCCGGACTCTAATGAAAAACTGTTTTTT.